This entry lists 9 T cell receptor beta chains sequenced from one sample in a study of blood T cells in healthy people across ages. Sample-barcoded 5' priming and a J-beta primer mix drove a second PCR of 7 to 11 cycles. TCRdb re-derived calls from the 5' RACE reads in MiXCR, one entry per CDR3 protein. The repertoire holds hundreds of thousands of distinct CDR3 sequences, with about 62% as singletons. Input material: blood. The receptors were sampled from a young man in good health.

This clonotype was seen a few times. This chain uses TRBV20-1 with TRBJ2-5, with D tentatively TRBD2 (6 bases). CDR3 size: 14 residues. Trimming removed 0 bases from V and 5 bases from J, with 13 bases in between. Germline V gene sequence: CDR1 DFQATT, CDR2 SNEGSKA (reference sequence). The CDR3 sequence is CSARDLGGGETQYF. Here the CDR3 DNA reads TGCAGTGCTAGAGATCTCGGGGGTGGGGAGACCCAGTACTTC.

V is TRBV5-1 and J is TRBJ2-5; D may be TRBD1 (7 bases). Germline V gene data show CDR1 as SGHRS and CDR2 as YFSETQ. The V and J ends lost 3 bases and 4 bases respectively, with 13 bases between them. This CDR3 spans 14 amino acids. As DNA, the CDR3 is TGCGCCAGCAGCTCTGGAGGGGGCAGAGAGACCCAGTACTTC. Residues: CASSSGGGRETQYF. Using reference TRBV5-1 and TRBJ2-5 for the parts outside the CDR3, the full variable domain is KAGVTQTPRYLIKTRGQQVTLSCSPISGHRSVSWYQQTPGQGLQFLFEYFSETQRNKGNFPGRFSGRQFSNSRSEMNVSTLELGDSALYLCASSSGGGRETQYFGPGTRLLVL.

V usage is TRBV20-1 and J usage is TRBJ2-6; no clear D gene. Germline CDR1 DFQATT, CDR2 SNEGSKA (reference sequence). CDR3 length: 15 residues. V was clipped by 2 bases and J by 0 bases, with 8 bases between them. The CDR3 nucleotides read TGCAGTGCTAGACAGGCGAGCTCTGGGGCCAACGTCCTGACTTTC. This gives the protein CSARQASSGANVLTF.

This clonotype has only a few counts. In DNA, the CDR3 is TGTGCCAGCAGTCGGACAACAACTCCCTACGAGCAGTACTTC. Translation gives CASSRTTTPYEQYF. The chain combines TRBV12-3 or TRBV12-4 with TRBJ2-7, with D possibly TRBD1 on 5 matching bases. The CDR3 covers 14 residues. Trimming shortened V by 5 bases and J by 2 bases, and 13 bases separated the two germline ends.

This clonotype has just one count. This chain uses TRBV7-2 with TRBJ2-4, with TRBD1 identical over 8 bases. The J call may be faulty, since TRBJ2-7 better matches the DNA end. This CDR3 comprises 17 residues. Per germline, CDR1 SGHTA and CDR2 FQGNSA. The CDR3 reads CTSSLVVGTGRGYEQYF. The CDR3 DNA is TGTACCAGCAGCTTAGTTGTAGGGACAGGTAGAGGCTACGAGCAGTACTTC.

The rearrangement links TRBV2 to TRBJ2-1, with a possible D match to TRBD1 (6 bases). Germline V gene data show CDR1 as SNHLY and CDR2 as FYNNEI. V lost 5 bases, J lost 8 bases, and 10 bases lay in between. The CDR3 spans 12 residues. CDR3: CASSTGWDEQFF. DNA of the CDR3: TGTGCCAGCAGTACAGGGTGGGATGAGCAGTTCTTC. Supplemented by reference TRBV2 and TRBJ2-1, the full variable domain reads EPEVTQTPSHQVTQMGQEVILRCVPISNHLYFYWYRQILGQKVEFLVSFYNNEISEKSEIFDDQFSVERPDGSNFTLKIRSTKLEDSAMYFCASSTGWDEQFFGPGTRLTVL.

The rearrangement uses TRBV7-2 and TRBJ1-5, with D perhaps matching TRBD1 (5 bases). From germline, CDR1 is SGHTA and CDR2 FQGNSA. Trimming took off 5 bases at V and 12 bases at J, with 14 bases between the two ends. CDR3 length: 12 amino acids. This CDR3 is CASSPPGGGQHF. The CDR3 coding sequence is TGTGCCAGCAGCCCCCCCGGGGGGGGCCAGCATTTT. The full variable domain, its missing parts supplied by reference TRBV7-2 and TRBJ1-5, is GAGVSQSPSNKVTEKGKDVELRCDPISGHTALYWYRQSLGQGLEFLIYFQGNSAPDKSGLPSDRFSAERTGGSVSTLTIQRTQQEDSAVYLCASSPPGGGQHFGDGTRLSIL.

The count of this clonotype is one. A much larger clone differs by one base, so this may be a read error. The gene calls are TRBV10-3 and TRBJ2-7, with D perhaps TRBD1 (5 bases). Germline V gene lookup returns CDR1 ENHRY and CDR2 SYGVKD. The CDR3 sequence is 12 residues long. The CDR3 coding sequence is TGTGCCCTCAGTGGCCAGGGTTACGAGCAGTACTTC. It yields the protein CALSGQGYEQYF.

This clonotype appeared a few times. CDR3 in DNA: TGTGCCAGCAGTTCGGGACAGGGTACCGACGAGCAGTACTTC. Its translation: CASSSGQGTDEQYF. The gene calls are TRBV28 and TRBJ2-1; 9 bases map to TRBD1. TRBJ2-7 matches the DNA end more closely, so the J call is doubtful. Germline lookup yields CDR1 MDHEN and CDR2 SYDVKM. This CDR3 is built from 14 residues.